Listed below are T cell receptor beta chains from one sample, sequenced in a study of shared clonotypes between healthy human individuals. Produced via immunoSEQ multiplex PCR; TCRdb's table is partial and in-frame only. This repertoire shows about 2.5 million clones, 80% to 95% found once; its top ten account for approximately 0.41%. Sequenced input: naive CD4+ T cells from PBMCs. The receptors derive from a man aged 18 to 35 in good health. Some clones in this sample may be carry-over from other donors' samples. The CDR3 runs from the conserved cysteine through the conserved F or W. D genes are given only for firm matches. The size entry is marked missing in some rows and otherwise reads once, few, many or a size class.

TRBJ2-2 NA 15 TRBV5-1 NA CASSLNLANTGELFF TGCGCCAGCAGCTTGAATCTAGCGAACACCGGGGAGCTGTTTTTT
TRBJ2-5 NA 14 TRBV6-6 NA CASNIRVNQETQYF TGTGCCAGCAACATCCGGGTCAACCAAGAGACCCAGTACTTC
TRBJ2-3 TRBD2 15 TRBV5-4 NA CASSRSGGGTDTQYF TGTGCCAGCAGCCGTAGCGGGGGGGGCACAGATACGCAGTATTTT
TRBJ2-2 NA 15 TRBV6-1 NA CASSEMRLNTGELFF TGTGCCAGCAGTGAAATGAGGCTGAACACCGGGGAGCTGTTTTTT
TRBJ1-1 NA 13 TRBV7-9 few CASSLGGGTEAFF TGTGCCAGCAGCCTCGGTGGGGGCACTGAAGCTTTCTTT
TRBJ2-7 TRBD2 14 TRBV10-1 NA CASSHSGNPYEQYF TGCGCCAGCAGTCATAGCGGGAACCCCTACGAGCAGTACTTC
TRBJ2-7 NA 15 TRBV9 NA CASSVEGYPNYEQYF TGTGCCAGCAGCGTAGAAGGGTATCCGAACTACGAGCAGTACTTC
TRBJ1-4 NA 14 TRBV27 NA CASRQAGLGEKLFF TGTGCCAGCAGACAGGCTGGACTTGGCGAAAAACTGTTTTTT
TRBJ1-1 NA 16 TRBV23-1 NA CASSQSGGIMNTEAFF TGCGCCAGCAGTCAATCGGGGGGGATCATGAACACTGAAGCTTTCTTT
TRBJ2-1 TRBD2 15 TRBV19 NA CASSTRTSGPGEQFF TGTGCCAGTAGTACTAGGACTAGCGGGCCGGGAGAGCAGTTCTTC
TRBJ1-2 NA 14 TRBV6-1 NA CASSEVSGFYGYTF TGTGCCAGCAGTGAAGTATCGGGTTTCTATGGCTACACCTTC
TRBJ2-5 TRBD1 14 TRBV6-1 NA CASKVDRGVETQYF TGTGCCAGCAAGGTCGACAGGGGCGTAGAGACCCAGTACTTC
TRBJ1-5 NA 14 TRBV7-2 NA CASSPTGSNQPQHF TGTGCCAGCAGCCCTACTGGGAGCAATCAGCCCCAGCATTTT
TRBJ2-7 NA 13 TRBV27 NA CASSLKTGYEQYF TGTGCCAGCAGTCTGAAGACAGGTTACGAGCAGTACTTC
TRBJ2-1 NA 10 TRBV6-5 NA CASSYPRQFF TGTGCCAGCAGTTACCCGAGGCAGTTCTTC
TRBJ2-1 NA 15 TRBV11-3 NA CASSSPVLLRDEQFF TGTGCCAGCAGCTCCCCGGTGCTTCTCCGCGATGAGCAGTTCTTC
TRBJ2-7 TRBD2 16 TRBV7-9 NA CASSSPGSGGTYEQYF TGTGCCAGCAGCTCCCCGGGGTCCGGGGGGACCTACGAGCAGTACTTC